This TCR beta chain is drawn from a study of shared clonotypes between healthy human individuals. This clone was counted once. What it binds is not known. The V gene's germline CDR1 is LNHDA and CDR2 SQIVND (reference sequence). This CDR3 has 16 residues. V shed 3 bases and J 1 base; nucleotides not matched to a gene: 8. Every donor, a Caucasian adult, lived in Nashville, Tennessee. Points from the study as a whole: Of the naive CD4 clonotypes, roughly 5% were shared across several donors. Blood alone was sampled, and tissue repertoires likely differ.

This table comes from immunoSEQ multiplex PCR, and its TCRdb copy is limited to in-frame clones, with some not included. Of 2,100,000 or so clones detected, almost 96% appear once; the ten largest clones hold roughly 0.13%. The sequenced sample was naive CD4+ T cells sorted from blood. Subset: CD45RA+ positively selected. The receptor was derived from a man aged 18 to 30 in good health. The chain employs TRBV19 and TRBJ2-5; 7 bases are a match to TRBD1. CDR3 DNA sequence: TGTGCCAGTAGTATGGCCCCCGGGACAGCCCAAGAGACCCAGTACTTC. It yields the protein CASSMAPGTAQETQYF.